This T cell receptor beta chain is from a study of control samples from healthy donors and cancer patients. The trim removed 0 bases at V and 2 bases at J, leaving 10 bases unmatched. CDR3 length: 19 residues. Germline CDR1 is SGHNT and CDR2 is YYREEE (reference sequence). Profiled with immunoSEQ multiplex PCR; TCRdb holds only in-frame clones, not every one. This sample has about 250,000 clones; approximately 80% occur once, and the top ten carry 13%. The V gene is TRBV5-4, the J gene TRBJ2-3; 12 positions match TRBD2. What was sequenced was PBMCs. The source is a woman aged 55-69 years with lung cancer. In DNA form, the CDR3 reads TGTGCCAGCAGCTTGGGTCCTAGCGGGGGGGATAAATCCACAGATACGCAGTATTTT. Translation gives CASSLGPSGGDKSTDTQYF.